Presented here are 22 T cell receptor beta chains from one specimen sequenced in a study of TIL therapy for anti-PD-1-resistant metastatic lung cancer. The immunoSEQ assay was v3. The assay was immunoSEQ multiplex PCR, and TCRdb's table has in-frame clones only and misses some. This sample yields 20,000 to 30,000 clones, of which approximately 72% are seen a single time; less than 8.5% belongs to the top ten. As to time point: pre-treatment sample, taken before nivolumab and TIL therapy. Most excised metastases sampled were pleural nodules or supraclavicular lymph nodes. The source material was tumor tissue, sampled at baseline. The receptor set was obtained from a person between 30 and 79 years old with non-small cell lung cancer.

In DNA, the CDR3 is TGTGCCAGCAGCGTAGCCCCCTGGGCAGGGAACTATGGCTACACCTTC. Translated: CASSVAPWAGNYGYTF. The rearrangement uses TRBV9 and TRBJ1-2; D possibly corresponds to TRBD1 (5 bases). The CDR3 totals 16 residues. Germline V gene lookup returns CDR1 SGDLS and CDR2 YYNGEE. V was shortened by 0 bases and J by 2 bases, with 14 bases between the two germline ends. The full variable domain, in which reference TRBV9 and TRBJ1-2 provide the parts outside the CDR3, is DSGVTQTPKHLITATGQRVTLRCSPRSGDLSVYWYQQSLDQGLQFLIQYYNGEERAKGNILERFSAQQFPDLHSELNLSSLELGDSALYFCASSVAPWAGNYGYTFGSGTRLTVV.

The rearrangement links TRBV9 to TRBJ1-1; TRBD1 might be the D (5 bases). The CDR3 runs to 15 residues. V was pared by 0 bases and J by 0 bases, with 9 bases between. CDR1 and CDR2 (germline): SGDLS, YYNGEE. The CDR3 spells CASSVDNRLNTEAFF. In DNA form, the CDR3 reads TGTGCCAGCAGCGTAGATAACAGGTTGAACACTGAAGCTTTCTTT. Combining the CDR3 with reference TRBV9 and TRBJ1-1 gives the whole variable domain DSGVTQTPKHLITATGQRVTLRCSPRSGDLSVYWYQQSLDQGLQFLIQYYNGEERAKGNILERFSAQQFPDLHSELNLSSLELGDSALYFCASSVDNRLNTEAFFGQGTRLTVV.

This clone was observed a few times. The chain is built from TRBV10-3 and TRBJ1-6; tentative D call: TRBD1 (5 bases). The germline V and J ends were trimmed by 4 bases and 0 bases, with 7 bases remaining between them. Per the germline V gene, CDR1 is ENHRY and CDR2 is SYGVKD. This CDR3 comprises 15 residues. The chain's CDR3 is CAISGQSSYNSPLHF. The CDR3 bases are TGTGCCATCAGTGGACAGAGCTCCTATAATTCACCCCTCCACTTT.

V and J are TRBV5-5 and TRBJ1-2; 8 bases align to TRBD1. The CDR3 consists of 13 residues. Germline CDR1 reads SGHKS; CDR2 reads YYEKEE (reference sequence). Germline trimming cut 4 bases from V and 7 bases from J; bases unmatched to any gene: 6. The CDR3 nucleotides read TGTGCCAGCAGCACTCTGACAGGGGCTGGCTACACCTTC. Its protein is CASSTLTGAGYTF.

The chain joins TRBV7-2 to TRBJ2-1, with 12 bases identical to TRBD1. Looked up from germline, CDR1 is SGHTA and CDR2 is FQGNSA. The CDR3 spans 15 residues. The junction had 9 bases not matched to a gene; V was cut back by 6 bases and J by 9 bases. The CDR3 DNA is TGTGCCAGCAGGAGACCGGGACAGGGGGCCGGTGAGCAGTTCTTC. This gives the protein CASRRPGQGAGEQFF.

CDR3 amino acids: CASSESGGYGYTF. Here the CDR3 DNA reads TGCGCCAGCAGTGAGTCAGGGGGCTATGGCTACACCTTC. This chain connects TRBV10-1 to TRBJ1-2, with D maybe TRBD1 (6 bases). The CDR3 spans 13 residues. Germline V gene data show CDR1 as WNHNN and CDR2 as SYGVQD (reference sequence). Deletions cut 0 bases from V and 4 bases from J, with 6 bases between.

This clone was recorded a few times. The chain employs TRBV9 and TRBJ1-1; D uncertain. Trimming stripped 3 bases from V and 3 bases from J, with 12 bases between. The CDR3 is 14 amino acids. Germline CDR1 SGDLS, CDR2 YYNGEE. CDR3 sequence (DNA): TGTGCCAGCAGCGGATGGGCCCTGGACACTGAAGCTTTCTTT. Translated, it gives CASSGWALDTEAFF.

CDR3 amino acids: CASSLTTGSGQPQHF. The CDR3 coding sequence is TGTGCCAGCAGCTTAACCACCGGTAGCGGTCAGCCCCAGCATTTT. The gene calls are TRBV7-2 and TRBJ1-5; D uncertain. Trimming pared 2 bases from V and 6 bases from J, leaving 14 bases between. The CDR3 has 15 residues. CDR1 is SGHTA, CDR2 FQGNSA, per germline.

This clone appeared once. The CDR3 region is CASTSPGSYTNYGYTF. In nucleotides, the CDR3 is TGTGCCAGCACCTCACCCGGGAGTTACACTAACTATGGCTACACCTTC. The chain carries TRBV2 and TRBJ1-2; no clear D gene. CDR1 is SNHLY and CDR2 is FYNNEI in the germline V gene. The CDR3 contains 16 residues. The V end lost 7 bases, the J end lost 0 bases, and 18 bases lay between the germline ends.

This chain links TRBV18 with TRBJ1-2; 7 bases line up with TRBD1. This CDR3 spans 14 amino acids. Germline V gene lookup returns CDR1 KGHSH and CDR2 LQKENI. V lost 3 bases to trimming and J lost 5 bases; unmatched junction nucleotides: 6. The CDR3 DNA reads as TGTGCCAGCTCACCGGGCGCAGGGGGGTATGGCTACACCTTC. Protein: CASSPGAGGYGYTF. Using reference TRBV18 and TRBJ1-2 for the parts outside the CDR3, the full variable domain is NAGVMQNPRHLVRRRGQEARLRCSPMKGHSHVYWYRQLPEEGLKFMVYLQKENIIDESGMPKERFSAEFPKEGPSILRIQQVVRGDSAAYFCASSPGAGGYGYTFGSGTRLTVV.

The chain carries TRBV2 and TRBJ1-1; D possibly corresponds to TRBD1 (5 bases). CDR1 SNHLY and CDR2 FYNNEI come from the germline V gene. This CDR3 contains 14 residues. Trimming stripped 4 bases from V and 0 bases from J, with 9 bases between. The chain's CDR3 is CASSVGRMNTEAFF. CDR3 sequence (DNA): TGTGCCAGCAGTGTGGGACGGATGAACACTGAAGCTTTCTTT. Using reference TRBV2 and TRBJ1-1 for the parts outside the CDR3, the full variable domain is EPEVTQTPSHQVTQMGQEVILRCVPISNHLYFYWYRQILGQKVEFLVSFYNNEISEKSEIFDDQFSVERPDGSNFTLKIRSTKLEDSAMYFCASSVGRMNTEAFFGQGTRLTVV.

Here the CDR3 DNA reads TGCGCCAGCAGCTTAGGTTCGGCCTCTGGAAACACCATATATTTT. Protein: CASSLGSASGNTIYF. This sequence joins TRBV5-1 and TRBJ1-3; no clear D. The CDR3 is 15 residues long. The germline V gene has CDR1 SGHRS and CDR2 YFSETQ. Trimming took 2 bases from V and 0 from J, leaving 9 bases between them.

DNA of the CDR3: TGTGCCAGCAGTGAACTCCGGGGGGGAGAGGCCTCTGTTGCCACTGAAGCTTTCTTT. Its translation is CASSELRGGEASVATEAFF. The chain recombines TRBV6-1 with TRBJ1-1; D might be TRBD1 (5 bases). The CDR3 has 19 amino acids. Germline V gene data show CDR1 as MNHNS and CDR2 as SASEGT. With 2 bases removed from V and 4 bases from J, the gap between germline ends came to 26 bases.

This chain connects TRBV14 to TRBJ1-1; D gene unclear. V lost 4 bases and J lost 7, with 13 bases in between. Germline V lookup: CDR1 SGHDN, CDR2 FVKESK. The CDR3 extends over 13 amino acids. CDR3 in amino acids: CASSPSVAGEAFF. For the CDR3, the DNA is TGTGCCAGCAGCCCGTCGGTAGCTGGTGAAGCTTTCTTT.

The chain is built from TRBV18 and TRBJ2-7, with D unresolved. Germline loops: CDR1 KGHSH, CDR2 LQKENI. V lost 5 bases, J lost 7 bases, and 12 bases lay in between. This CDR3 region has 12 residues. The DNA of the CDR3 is TGTGCCAGCTCAACAAGGGCGGCAGAGCAGTACTTC. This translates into CASSTRAAEQYF.

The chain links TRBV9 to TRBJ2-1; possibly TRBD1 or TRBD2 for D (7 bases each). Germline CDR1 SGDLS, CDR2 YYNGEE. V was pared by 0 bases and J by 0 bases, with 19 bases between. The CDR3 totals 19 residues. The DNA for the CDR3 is TGTGCCAGCAGCGTAGCAGGGGGGGACTTCTTGAGCTCCTACAATGAGCAGTTCTTC. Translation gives CASSVAGGDFLSSYNEQFF.

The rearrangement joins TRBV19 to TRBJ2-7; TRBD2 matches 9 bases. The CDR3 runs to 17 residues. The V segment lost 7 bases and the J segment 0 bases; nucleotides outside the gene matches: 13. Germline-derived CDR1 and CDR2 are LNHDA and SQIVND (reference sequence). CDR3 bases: TGTGCCAGTAACCCTAGCGGGAACAGGGGATTCTCCTACGAGCAGTACTTC. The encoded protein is CASNPSGNRGFSYEQYF. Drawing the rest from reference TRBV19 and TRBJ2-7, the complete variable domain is DGGITQSPKYLFRKEGQNVTLSCEQNLNHDAMYWYRQDPGQGLRLIYYSQIVNDFQKGDIAEGYSVSREKKESFPLTVTSAQKNPTAFYLCASNPSGNRGFSYEQYFGPGTRLTVT.

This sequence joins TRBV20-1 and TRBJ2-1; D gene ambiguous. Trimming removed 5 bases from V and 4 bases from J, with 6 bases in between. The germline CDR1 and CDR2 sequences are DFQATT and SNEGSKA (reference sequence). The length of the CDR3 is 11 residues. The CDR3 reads CSADIYNEQFF. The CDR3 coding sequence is TGCAGTGCTGATATTTACAATGAGCAGTTCTTC.

CDR3 DNA sequence: TGTGCCAGCAGAACTCTTATCTCAGGGGTGAACACTGAAGCTTTCTTT. It codes for CASRTLISGVNTEAFF. This rearrangement joins TRBV7-8 to TRBJ1-1, with a weak D call TRBD1 (6 bases). Germline values: CDR1 SGHVS, CDR2 FQNEAQ. V was trimmed by 6 bases and J by 0 bases, leaving 17 bases between them. This CDR3 has 16 residues.

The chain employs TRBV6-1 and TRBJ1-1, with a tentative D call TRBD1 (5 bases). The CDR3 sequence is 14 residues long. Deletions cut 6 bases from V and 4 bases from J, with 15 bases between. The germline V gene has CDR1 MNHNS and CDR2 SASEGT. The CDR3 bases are TGTGCCAGCAGAGCCGCCGGGGGTGGCACTGAAGCTTTCTTT. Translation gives CASRAAGGGTEAFF.

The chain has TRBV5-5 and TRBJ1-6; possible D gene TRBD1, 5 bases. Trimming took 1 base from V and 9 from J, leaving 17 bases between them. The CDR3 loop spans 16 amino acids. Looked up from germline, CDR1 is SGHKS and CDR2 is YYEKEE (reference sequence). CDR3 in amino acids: CASSLSILGGGSPLHF. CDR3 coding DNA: TGTGCCAGCAGCTTGAGTATTCTGGGGGGGGGTTCACCCCTCCACTTT.

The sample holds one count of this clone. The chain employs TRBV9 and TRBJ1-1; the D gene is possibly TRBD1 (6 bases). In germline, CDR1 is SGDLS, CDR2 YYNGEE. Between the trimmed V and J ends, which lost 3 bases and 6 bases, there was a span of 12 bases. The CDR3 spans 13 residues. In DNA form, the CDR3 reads TGTGCCAGCAGCGCTCCGACAGGCCCTGAAGCTTTCTTT. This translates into CASSAPTGPEAFF.